These 27 T cell receptor beta chains were sequenced from one sample in a study of tissue T cells after allogeneic stem cell transplantation (dated by TCRdb to between 2022 and 2023). Taken with the paper, the label for time point translates to: human tissue collected at research (rapid) autopsy. Library preparation employed the immunoSEQ multiplex PCR assay. The source is immuneACCESS, and TCRdb retained only in-frame sequences with V and J called. Part of the clones is not carried over; for the studies checked, unresolved V genes explain less than half of this, and the remainder is unexplained. The sample data list around 1,100 clones, and under 90% of these were observed just once. The ten largest account for roughly 22% of the sample. Source: spleen tissue, taken at autopsy. These TCRs come from a female patient aged 18-49 years with steroid-refractory graft-versus-host disease after an allogeneic stem cell transplant. Following transplantation, part of the T cell population may be supplied by the graft donor rather than the patient.

J is TRBJ1-3 and V is TRBV19, with D perhaps TRBD1 (5 bases). The V gene's germline CDR1 is LNHDA and CDR2 SQIVND (reference sequence). CDR3 length: 16 residues. Trimming took off 5 bases at V and 1 base at J, with 15 bases between the two ends. The DNA of the CDR3 is TGTGCCAGTAGTCCCTCCCAACAGGTGTCTGGAAACACCATATATTTT. Translated, it gives CASSPSQQVSGNTIYF.

This clone showed up just a few times. This sequence joins TRBV5-1 and TRBJ2-5; tentative D call: TRBD2 (6 bases). Trimming removed 4 bases at V and 5 bases at J, with 15 bases between. The CDR3 runs 14 residues. Germline lookup yields CDR1 SGHRS and CDR2 YFSETQ. The CDR3 nucleotides are TGCGCCAGCAGCCCCAGGGACTCGTGGGAGACCCAGTACTTC. Amino acid sequence: CASSPRDSWETQYF.

CDR3 nucleotides: TGTGCCAGCAGTTTGGGGGGGCTCACTGAAGCTTTCTTT. Translating it yields CASSLGGLTEAFF. V gene TRBV12-3 or TRBV12-4 combines with J gene TRBJ1-1, with a possible D match to TRBD1 (6 bases). Trimming stripped 3 bases from V and 4 bases from J, with 9 bases between. The CDR3 totals 13 residues.

V and J are TRBV5-5 and TRBJ2-7; tentative D call: TRBD2 (5 bases). The V gene lost 4 bases and the J gene lost 0 bases, with 20 bases spanning the gap. Germline-derived CDR1 and CDR2 are SGHKS and YYEKEE (reference sequence). This CDR3 region has 17 residues. CDR3 protein: CASSGIGIGTSSYEQYF. CDR3 bases: TGTGCCAGCAGCGGTATCGGGATCGGCACTAGCTCCTACGAGCAGTACTTC.

The chain is built from TRBV5-1 and TRBJ2-2; a weak D match, TRBD1 (6 bases). Trimming took 9 bases from V and 1 from J, leaving 7 bases between them. The CDR3 consists of 12 residues. Germline CDR1 SGHRS, CDR2 YFSETQ. This CDR3 reads CATRGNTGELFF. The CDR3 coding sequence is TGCGCCACCAGGGGGAACACCGGGGAGCTGTTTTTT.

The chain uses TRBV4-1 and TRBJ1-4, with D possibly TRBD1 on 5 matching bases. CDR1 is MGHRA, CDR2 YSYEKL, per germline. CDR3 length: 17 amino acids. The V gene lost 1 base and the J gene lost 10 bases, with 22 bases spanning the gap. The CDR3 DNA sequence: TGCGCCAGCAGCCAAGCAGTGGGGGTGGGGGAGGGTGGAAAACTGTTTTTT. It translates to CASSQAVGVGEGGKLFF.

The CDR3 nucleotides read TGCACCAGCAGCCAGACTAGCGGGGGGGAAGAGACCCAGTACTTC. It is translated as CTSSQTSGGEETQYF. V and J are TRBV1 and TRBJ2-5; TRBD2 is taken as the D call from the table, unchecked against the DNA. TRBV1 is flagged as a pseudogene. The CDR3 loop spans 15 amino acids.

This sequence joins TRBV10-1 and TRBJ2-3, with a possible D match to TRBD1 (6 bases). V was cut by 8 bases and J by 6 bases, with 12 bases left in between. The CDR3 contains 12 residues. CDR1 and CDR2 (germline): WNHNN, SYGVQD (reference sequence). The CDR3 sequence: CASQGLGDTQYF. CDR3 bases: TGCGCCAGCCAGGGGTTGGGGGATACGCAGTATTTT.

The chain recombines TRBV27 with TRBJ2-1; D tentatively fits TRBD1 or TRBD2 (5 bases each). Deletions cut 3 bases from V and 0 bases from J, with 9 bases between. The CDR3 runs 15 residues. Germline V gives CDR1 MNHEY, CDR2 SMNVEV (reference sequence). In DNA form, the CDR3 reads TGTGCCAGCAGTTTTGGGACCAACTCCTACAATGAGCAGTTCTTC. Translating it yields CASSFGTNSYNEQFF.

This clone was picked up one time. One end of the junction is discordant with germline, which a read error may explain. V usage is TRBV30 and J usage is TRBJ1-6, with D maybe TRBD1 (6 bases). The CDR3 extends over 14 amino acids. CDR1 and CDR2 (germline): GTSNPN, SVGIG (reference sequence). CDR3: CAGQTGTINSPLHF. For the CDR3, the DNA is TGCGCCGGACAGACAGGCACAATCAATTCACCCCTCCACTTT.

This clone was detected only a few times. The V and J genes are TRBV27 and TRBJ2-7, with 8 bases that match TRBD1. V lost 5 bases, J lost 5 bases, and 8 bases stayed unmatched. Germline CDR1 is MNHEY and CDR2 is SMNVEV (reference sequence). This CDR3 has 14 amino acids. The CDR3 region has the DNA TGTGCCAGCAGTACTCGGACAGGGAGGAACGAGCAGTACTTC. This gives the protein CASSTRTGRNEQYF.

DNA of the CDR3: TGTGCCAGCAGCTTAGGAGGCAGCTATGGCTACACCTTC. Its protein product is CASSLGGSYGYTF. V usage is TRBV7-2 and J usage is TRBJ1-2, with D uncertain. Deletions cut 1 base from V and 4 bases from J, with 7 bases between. The CDR3 consists of 13 residues. The germline V gene encodes CDR1 SGHTA and CDR2 FQGNSA.

V and J are TRBV28 and TRBJ1-2, with a possible D match to TRBD1 (6 bases). Germline CDR1 reads MDHEN; CDR2 reads SYDVKM. The CDR3 has 14 amino acids. V lost 5 bases to trimming and J lost 6 bases, with 16 bases between them. CDR3 sequence reads: CASSLYRVIDGYTF. The CDR3 nucleotides are TGTGCCAGCAGTCTTTACAGGGTAATAGATGGCTACACCTTC.

This clone was counted a single time. The V call is TRBV11-2, the J call TRBJ2-4; D ambiguous. Germline values: CDR1 SGHAT, CDR2 FQNNGV. The V end was cut by 3 bases, the J end by 0 bases, with 18 bases between. This CDR3 is built from 18 residues. The CDR3 region has the DNA TGTGCCAGCAGCTTCATTTCGACGAGGCCGATAGCCAAAAACATTCAGTACTTC. Amino acids: CASSFISTRPIAKNIQYF. Using reference TRBV11-2 and TRBJ2-4 for the parts outside the CDR3, the full variable domain is EAGVAQSPRYKIIEKRQSVAFWCNPISGHATLYWYQQILGQGPKLLIQFQNNGVVDDSQLPKDRFSAERLKGVDSTLKIQPAKLEDSAVYLCASSFISTRPIAKNIQYFGAGTRLSVL.

This chain uses TRBV7-8 with TRBJ1-2, with D possibly matching TRBD1 (5 bases). Trimming removed 3 bases from V and 5 bases from J, with 13 bases in between. The CDR3 spans 14 residues. Germline V gives CDR1 SGHVS, CDR2 FQNEAQ. The CDR3 DNA is TGTGCCAGCAGCTTCGGGACGGATCTTTATGGCTACACCTTC. Translated: CASSFGTDLYGYTF.

The chain's CDR3 is CATSDFRDRGETGANVLTF. The CDR3 coding sequence is TGTGCCACCAGTGATTTTCGAGACAGGGGGGAAACTGGGGCCAACGTCCTGACTTTC. The chain has TRBV24-1 and TRBJ2-6; TRBD1 agrees at 9 bases. V lost 1 base to trimming and J lost 2 bases; unmatched junction nucleotides: 8. This CDR3 comprises 19 residues. The V gene's germline CDR1 is KGHDR and CDR2 SFDVKD.

The chain has TRBV5-6 and TRBJ2-1, with 10 bases identical to TRBD2. The CDR3 contains 19 residues. The germline gives CDR1 SGHDT, CDR2 YYEEEE. V lost 0 bases and J lost 3; bases outside the gene matches: 12. The chain's CDR3 is CASSLADRILAGRYNEQFF. The DNA of the CDR3 is TGTGCCAGCAGCTTGGCCGACAGGATACTAGCGGGACGCTACAATGAGCAGTTCTTC. The full variable domain, in which reference TRBV5-6 and TRBJ2-1 provide the parts outside the CDR3, is DAGVTQSPTHLIKTRGQQVTLRCSPKSGHDTVSWYQQALGQGPQFIFQYYEEEERQRGNFPDRFSGHQFPNYSSELNVNALLLGDSALYLCASSLADRILAGRYNEQFFGPGTRLTVL.

The chain has TRBV29-1 and TRBJ2-2; 10 bases map to TRBD2. V trimming: 0 bases; J trimming: 7 bases; junction bases outside the gene matches: 11. CDR1 is SQVTM, CDR2 ANQGSEA, per germline. The length of the CDR3 is 17 residues. DNA of the CDR3: TGCAGCGTTGAAGAGTCCCTGGGACTAGCGTCGGGCGGGGAGCTGTTTTTT. This translates into CSVEESLGLASGGELFF.

The chain uses TRBV7-2 and TRBJ2-5, with D possibly matching TRBD2 (5 bases). The CDR3 covers 13 residues. From germline, CDR1 is SGHTA and CDR2 FQGNSA. V was clipped by 5 bases and J by 5 bases, with 12 bases between them. CDR3 sequence reads: CASSRGSRETQYF. Here the CDR3 DNA reads TGTGCCAGCAGCCGGGGAAGCCGGGAGACCCAGTACTTC.

J is TRBJ2-7 and V is TRBV28, with 11 nucleotides matching TRBD1. CDR1 and CDR2 (germline): MDHEN, SYDVKM. The CDR3 runs to 15 residues. V trimming: 4 bases; J trimming: 4 bases; junction bases outside the gene matches: 6. Here the CDR3 DNA reads TGTGCCAGCAGTTCCCCGGGACAGGGGGTATACGAGCAGTACTTC. It specifies CASSSPGQGVYEQYF.

J is TRBJ1-2 and V is TRBV6-5; D perhaps matches TRBD1 (5 bases). The V gene's germline CDR1 is MNHEY and CDR2 SVGAGI. The CDR3 loop spans 15 amino acids. Trimming cost V 3 bases and J 1 base, with 12 bases left between them. This chain's CDR3 is CASSYGAGGNYGYTF. The CDR3 DNA is TGTGCCAGCAGTTATGGGGCCGGGGGTAACTATGGCTACACCTTC.

The chain is built from TRBV11-2 and TRBJ1-2; tentative D call: TRBD1 (6 bases). V dropped 3 bases and J dropped 11 bases, with 22 bases sitting between them. Germline V gene sequence: CDR1 SGHAT, CDR2 FQNNGV. This CDR3 region has 15 residues. For the CDR3, the DNA is TGTGCCAGCAGCTTCCTATACCGACGGGTCCAGGGGTACACCTTC. Amino acids: CASSFLYRRVQGYTF.

This chain links TRBV5-4 with TRBJ2-3; tentatively, D is TRBD2 (6 bases). This CDR3 is 12 amino acids long. Looked up from germline, CDR1 is SGHNT and CDR2 is YYREEE (reference sequence). The V end lost 5 bases, the J end lost 2 bases, and 6 bases lay between the germline ends. CDR3: CASRRDTDTQYF. The DNA for the CDR3 is TGTGCCAGCAGGCGGGACACAGATACGCAGTATTTT.

This chain links TRBV5-8 with TRBJ2-2; 9 bases match TRBD1. J was trimmed by 7 bases and V by 4 bases; bases with no gene match: 14. The CDR3 covers 17 residues. The germline gives CDR1 SGHTS, CDR2 YDEGEE. The chain's CDR3 is CASSRGLGDRVDGELFF. In DNA, the CDR3 is TGTGCCAGCAGCCGCGGGCTCGGGGACAGGGTAGACGGGGAGCTGTTTTTT.

CDR3 loop: CASSLAVGRDSYEQYF. Written as DNA, the CDR3 is TGTGCCAGCAGCTTAGCAGTTGGCAGGGACTCCTACGAGCAGTACTTC. The gene calls are TRBV7-6 and TRBJ2-7; TRBD1 is a possible D gene (5 bases). From germline, CDR1 is SGHVS and CDR2 FNYEAQ. The CDR3 is made up of 16 amino acids. V lost 0 bases and J 0 bases, leaving 12 bases between the germline ends.

About this clone: The same CDR3 also results from other DNA sequences found in this sample. The chain links TRBV4-1 to TRBJ2-6; no clear D gene. The germline CDR1 and CDR2 sequences are MGHRA and YSYEKL. Trimming took 2 bases from V and 4 from J, leaving 12 bases between them. The CDR3 spans 16 residues. The CDR3 sequence: CASSQQVMTGANVLTF. DNA for the CDR3: TGCGCCAGCAGCCAACAGGTAATGACCGGGGCCAACGTCCTGACTTTC.

The chain joins TRBV15 to TRBJ1-1; a weak D match, TRBD1 (5 bases). The V and J ends lost 5 bases and 6 bases respectively, with 25 bases between them. The CDR3 spans 17 residues. Germline CDR1 and CDR2: LNHNV and YYDKDF (reference sequence). The CDR3 loop reads CATSGTLNKGRGAEAFF. For the CDR3, the DNA is TGTGCCACCAGCGGGACCCTGAACAAAGGGAGGGGCGCTGAAGCTTTCTTT.